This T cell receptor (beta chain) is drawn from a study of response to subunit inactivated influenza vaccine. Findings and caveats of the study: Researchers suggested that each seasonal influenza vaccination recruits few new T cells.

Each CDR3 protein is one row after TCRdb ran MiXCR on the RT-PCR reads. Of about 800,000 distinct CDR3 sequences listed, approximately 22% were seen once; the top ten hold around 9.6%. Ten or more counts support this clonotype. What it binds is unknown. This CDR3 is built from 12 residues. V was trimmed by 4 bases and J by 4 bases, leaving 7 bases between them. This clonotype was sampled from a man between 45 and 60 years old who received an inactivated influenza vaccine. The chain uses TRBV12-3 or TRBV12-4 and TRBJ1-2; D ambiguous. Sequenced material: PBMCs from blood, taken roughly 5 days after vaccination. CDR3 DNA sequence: TGTGCCAGCAGTTCCCACAGCTATGGCTACACCTTC. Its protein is CASSSHSYGYTF.